This T cell receptor (beta chain) stems from a study of shared clonotypes between healthy human individuals. As for this clone: Its antigen remains unidentified.

Profiling relied on immunoSEQ multiplex PCR, and the TCRdb table lists in-frame clones only, not all of them. The data show 2.3 million or so clones, 93% seen once. Whole-study results and caveats: Of the naive CD4 clonotypes, around 5.2% were shared across several donors. Enrolling few donors narrowed the genetic and exposure-history diversity that was represented.

The CDR3 is made up of 15 amino acids. Germline CDR1 and CDR2: LGHNT and FRNRAP. Trimming cost V 6 bases and J 3 bases; bases outside gene matches: 7. This chain links TRBV12-5 with TRBJ2-1, with 8 bases aligning to TRBD2. What was sequenced was naive CD4+ T cells from PBMCs. Regarding subset: CD45RA+ positively selected. The clonotype originates from a man between 18 and 29 years old in good health. Some clones in this sample may be carry-over from other donors' samples. CDR3 in amino acids: CASGPAGRGYNEQFF. In DNA form, the CDR3 reads TGTGCTAGTGGGCCCGCCGGGAGGGGCTACAATGAGCAGTTCTTC.